The rows below give T cell receptor beta chains drawn from one sample of a study of T cell responses to AZD1222 COVID-19 vaccine. The repertoire was sequenced with immunoSEQ multiplex PCR; TCRdb's copy has only in-frame clones and lacks some. The data show more than 150,000 clones, 90% to 95% seen once. The sample here was peripheral blood, taken on day 0 of AZD1222 vaccination. Source of these receptors: an adult in good health. Each CDR3 is given with its conserved first and last residue. The D gene is left open where the match is weak. Only some rows state a clone size, as once, few, many or a class for expanded clones.

J: TRBJ2-2
D: -
V: TRBV6-5
size: once
length: 15
CDR3: CASSSPPGTTGELFF
DNA: TGTGCCAGCAGTTCTCCCCCCGGGACCACCGGGGAGCTGTTTTTT

J: TRBJ2-3
D: TRBD1
V: TRBV4-1
size: -
length: 15
CDR3: CASSLGQGIEDTQYF
DNA: TGCGCCAGCAGCCTGGGACAGGGGATCGAAGATACGCAGTATTTT

J: TRBJ2-2
D: TRBD1
V: TRBV29-1
size: -
length: 13
CDR3: CSGRQGFTGELFF
DNA: TGCAGCGGTCGACAGGGATTCACCGGGGAGCTGTTTTTT

J: TRBJ2-1
D: -
V: TRBV28
size: -
length: 13
CDR3: CASSLGSYNEQFF
DNA: TGTGCCAGCAGTTTGGGATCGTACAATGAGCAGTTCTTC

J: TRBJ1-2
D: -
V: TRBV7-9
size: once
length: 12
CDR3: CASSLEAGGYTF
DNA: TGTGCCAGCAGCTTAGAGGCCGGTGGCTACACCTTC

J: TRBJ1-2
D: TRBD1
V: TRBV28
size: once
length: 16
CDR3: CASSSPRQGEKYGYTF
DNA: TGTGCCAGCAGTTCTCCACGACAGGGGGAGAAGTATGGCTACACCTTC

J: TRBJ2-7
D: -
V: TRBV5-1
size: -
length: 13
CDR3: CASSYPASYEQYF
DNA: TGCGCCAGCAGCTACCCGGCCTCTTACGAGCAGTACTTC

J: TRBJ2-7
D: TRBD1
V: TRBV6-5
size: -
length: 15
CDR3: CASSYSETGSHEQYF
DNA: TGTGCCAGCAGTTACTCGGAGACAGGGTCCCACGAGCAGTACTTC

J: TRBJ1-4
D: -
V: TRBV7-8
size: -
length: 13
CDR3: CASSLGRNEKLFF
DNA: TGTGCCAGCAGCTTAGGACGGAATGAAAAACTGTTTTTT

J: TRBJ1-1
D: -
V: TRBV27
size: -
length: 16
CDR3: CATLKPTQLGRAEAFF
DNA: TGTGCCACCCTTAAACCAACGCAGCTGGGACGGGCTGAAGCTTTCTTT

J: TRBJ2-7
D: -
V: TRBV11-1
size: -
length: 13
CDR3: CASSLGIDYEQYF
DNA: TGTGCCAGCAGCTTAGGAATAGACTACGAGCAGTACTTC

J: TRBJ1-1
D: -
V: TRBV7-9
size: -
length: 15
CDR3: CASSLAPVGNTEAFF
DNA: TGTGCCAGCAGCTTAGCCCCCGTCGGAAACACTGAAGCTTTCTTT

J: TRBJ2-3
D: TRBD2
V: TRBV7-3
size: -
length: 15
CDR3: CASSRTSGSAVTQYF
DNA: TGTGCCAGCAGCCGAACTAGCGGGAGTGCCGTTACGCAGTATTTT

J: TRBJ1-5
D: -
V: TRBV6-4
size: -
length: 14
CDR3: CASTNGDSNQPQHF
DNA: TGTGCCAGCACGAACGGTGATAGCAATCAGCCCCAGCATTTT

J: TRBJ1-5
D: -
V: TRBV4-1
size: -
length: 14
CDR3: CASSHIQDNQPQHF
DNA: TGCGCCAGCAGCCACATACAAGACAATCAGCCCCAGCATTTT

J: TRBJ2-6
D: -
V: TRBV6-6
size: -
length: 16
CDR3: CASSQGLHSGANVLTF
DNA: TGTGCCAGCAGTCAGGGTCTTCACTCTGGGGCCAACGTCCTGACTTTC

J: TRBJ2-3
D: TRBD2
V: TRBV7-2
size: -
length: 17
CDR3: CASSFPGLAGVTDTQYF
DNA: TGTGCCAGCAGCTTTCCGGGACTAGCGGGAGTTACAGATACGCAGTATTTT

J: TRBJ2-2
D: -
V: TRBV24-1
size: -
length: 12
CDR3: CATSDFVGELFF
DNA: TGTGCCACCAGTGATTTCGTCGGGGAGCTGTTTTTT

J: TRBJ1-1
D: -
V: TRBV9
size: -
length: 13
CDR3: CASSVGPTTEAFF
DNA: TGTGCCAGCAGCGTCGGACCGACCACTGAAGCTTTCTTT

J: TRBJ1-2
D: -
V: TRBV28
size: -
length: 14
CDR3: CASSLSRRVYGYTF
DNA: TGTGCCAGCAGTTTATCTCGACGGGTCTATGGCTACACCTTC

J: TRBJ1-1
D: -
V: TRBV6-2/TRBV6-3
size: -
length: 14
CDR3: CASSHGTPNTEAFF
DNA: TGTGCCAGCAGTCACGGGACACCGAACACTGAAGCTTTCTTT

J: TRBJ1-2
D: -
V: TRBV19
size: -
length: 14
CDR3: CASRGDAPHYGYTF
DNA: TGTGCCAGTAGGGGGGACGCTCCCCACTATGGCTACACCTTC

J: TRBJ1-2
D: -
V: TRBV10-3
size: -
length: 15
CDR3: CAISDQAGRNYGYTF
DNA: TGTGCCATCAGTGATCAGGCAGGGCGTAACTATGGCTACACCTTC

J: TRBJ2-5
D: -
V: TRBV11-2
size: -
length: 14
CDR3: CASSPPGLGETQYF
DNA: TGTGCCAGCAGCCCCCCGGGCCTGGGGGAGACCCAGTACTTC

J: TRBJ2-1
D: -
V: TRBV5-1
size: -
length: 15
CDR3: CASTLGAIPPNEQFF
DNA: TGCGCCAGCACTTTGGGGGCTATTCCGCCCAATGAGCAGTTCTTC

J: TRBJ1-1
D: -
V: TRBV9
size: -
length: 16
CDR3: CASSPQGLSLTTEAFF
DNA: TGTGCCAGCAGCCCACAGGGTCTAAGTTTGACCACTGAAGCTTTCTTT

J: TRBJ1-5
D: -
V: TRBV30
size: -
length: 13
CDR3: CAWSRGLNQPQHF
DNA: TGTGCCTGGAGTAGAGGACTCAATCAGCCCCAGCATTTT

J: TRBJ1-2
D: -
V: TRBV5-5
size: -
length: 13
CDR3: CASSRPGGNGYTF
DNA: TGTGCCAGCAGCAGGCCCGGGGGCAATGGCTACACCTTC

J: TRBJ1-5
D: -
V: TRBV20-1
size: -
length: 11
CDR3: CSSGENQPQHF
DNA: TGCAGTTCAGGGGAGAATCAGCCCCAGCATTTT

J: TRBJ2-1
D: TRBD2
V: TRBV6-4
size: -
length: 16
CDR3: CVSSENVAGGYNEQFF
DNA: TGTGTCAGCAGTGAAAATGTAGCGGGGGGCTACAATGAGCAGTTCTTC

J: TRBJ2-7
D: TRBD2
V: TRBV7-8
size: few
length: 15
CDR3: CASSLGLAMGYEQYF
DNA: TGTGCCAGCAGCTTGGGACTAGCGATGGGATACGAGCAGTACTTC

J: TRBJ1-6
D: -
V: TRBV28
size: -
length: 16
CDR3: CASSLIGGSYNSPLHF
DNA: TGTGCCAGCAGTTTAATCGGAGGCTCCTATAATTCACCCCTCCACTTT

J: TRBJ1-1
D: -
V: TRBV15
size: -
length: 14
CDR3: CATTIESRNTEAFF
DNA: TGTGCCACCACTATAGAGTCCAGGAACACTGAAGCTTTCTTT

J: TRBJ2-1
D: TRBD2
V: TRBV6-4
size: -
length: 16
CDR3: CASSDPGGRAYNEQFF
DNA: TGTGCCAGCAGTGACCCAGGCGGGAGAGCCTACAATGAGCAGTTCTTC

J: TRBJ2-1
D: -
V: TRBV27
size: once
length: 14
CDR3: CASSLGQGYNEQFF
DNA: TGTGCCAGCAGTTTAGGTCAGGGATACAATGAGCAGTTCTTC

J: TRBJ2-7
D: -
V: TRBV2
size: -
length: 13
CDR3: CASSAGGTAEQYF
DNA: TGTGCCAGCAGTGCAGGAGGGACCGCCGAGCAGTACTTC

J: TRBJ1-2
D: -
V: TRBV19
size: -
length: 14
CDR3: CASSILQRPYGYTF
DNA: TGTGCCAGTAGTATCCTCCAGCGCCCCTATGGCTACACCTTC

J: TRBJ1-1
D: -
V: TRBV28
size: -
length: 15
CDR3: CASSPTGALNTEAFF
DNA: TGTGCCAGCAGCCCTACGGGTGCCCTGAACACTGAAGCTTTCTTT

J: TRBJ2-2
D: -
V: TRBV15
size: -
length: 15
CDR3: CATSRGTPNAGELFF
DNA: TGTGCCACCAGCAGGGGGACTCCGAACGCCGGGGAGCTGTTTTTT

J: TRBJ1-1
D: TRBD1
V: TRBV27
size: -
length: 13
CDR3: CASSLTGGTEAFF
DNA: TGTGCCAGCAGCCTAACAGGGGGCACTGAAGCTTTCTTT

J: TRBJ2-4
D: -
V: TRBV12-2
size: -
length: 20
CDR3: CASRLERLAGPVLAKNIQYF
DNA: TGTGCAAGTCGCTTAGAAAGGCTAGCGGGACCGGTGCTAGCCAAAAACATTCAGTACTTC

J: TRBJ2-1
D: -
V: TRBV15
size: -
length: 16
CDR3: CATSREYSDSYNEQFF
DNA: TGTGCCACCAGCAGAGAGTACAGCGACTCCTACAATGAGCAGTTCTTC

J: TRBJ1-1
D: TRBD1
V: TRBV7-9
size: -
length: 15
CDR3: CASSPGTGPGTEAFF
DNA: TGTGCCAGCAGTCCCGGGACAGGGCCGGGCACTGAAGCTTTCTTT

J: TRBJ2-7
D: TRBD1
V: TRBV28
size: few
length: 14
CDR3: CASSGTGLAYEQYF
DNA: TGTGCCAGCAGCGGGACAGGGCTTGCCTACGAGCAGTACTTC

J: TRBJ1-2
D: -
V: TRBV19
size: -
length: 12
CDR3: CASRRGARGYTF
DNA: TGTGCCAGTAGAAGGGGCGCGAGGGGCTACACCTTC

J: TRBJ1-6
D: -
V: TRBV7-8
size: -
length: 14
CDR3: CASSLGALNSPLHF
DNA: TGTGCCAGCAGCTTAGGAGCCCTCAATTCACCCCTCCACTTT

J: TRBJ1-2
D: -
V: TRBV19
size: once
length: 15
CDR3: CASSIVSGQNYGYTF
DNA: TGTGCCAGTAGTATAGTGTCCGGTCAGAACTATGGCTACACCTTC

J: TRBJ2-3
D: TRBD2
V: TRBV6-6
size: -
length: 12
CDR3: CATITGGDTQYF
DNA: TGTGCCACCATCACGGGAGGGGATACGCAGTATTTT

J: TRBJ1-5
D: -
V: TRBV30
size: -
length: 13
CDR3: CAWSSTGNQPQHF
DNA: TGTGCCTGGAGTAGCACAGGGAATCAGCCCCAGCATTTT